Described below is a single T cell receptor (beta chain) sequence and its context. This clone was seen a few times. No cognate antigen has been identified for it. Nothing much larger sits one base from this clone, and base qualities are not available. The sample is drawn from a study of early stage breast cancer tumors listed by TCRdb under 2017. A note on the overall study: Of the roughly 15 invasive breast tumors, about a dozen were found to be estrogen receptor-positive, progesterone receptor-positive and HER2-negative. Of the roughly 12 ER+/PR+/HER2- tumors, eight were classified as invasive ductal carcinomas and four as invasive lobular carcinomas. The average read coverage per sample was around 10-fold. Across all samples, over 2,000,000 templates representing under 1.3 million unique clonotypes were detected.

General findings and caveats noted by the study authors: Approximately 2.4-fold higher T cell density and higher clonality were observed in tumors than in adjacent normal breast tissue. Enriched TCRB sequences shared across patients were found to be mostly commonly generated sequences that were unlikely to play an important role in the tumor microenvironment. Repertoires from blood and normal breast were more alike than repertoires from blood and tumor, and in about 90% of the 16 patients, comparing each tissue with blood separated tumor from normal. Bulk genomic DNA sequencing of unsorted cells missed chain pairing and functional markers such as CD4, CD8 and FOXP3. Analysis by tumor subtype was prevented by the small cohort size.

Each sample was amplified in two independent genomic DNA replicates, using 0.5 to 0.6 ug for blood and roughly 1.5 ug for tumor or normal breast. Following the manufacturer's instructions, the ImmunoSeq Intro kit was used to carry out TCRB sequencing on genomic DNA. For absolute quantification, the roughly 30-cycle multiplex PCR included proprietary primers along with spike-in control sequences. An 87-bp fragment spanning the CDR3 and flanking V and J genes was sequenced with single-end 150-bp reads. Each lane of an Illumina MiSeq using version 3.0 chemistry carried seven multiplexed samples, with two replicates per sample. On the authors' methods: The vendor's proprietary pipeline processed the raw data and merged both replicates into a single result for each sample. To define clonotypes, the study grouped productive rearrangements that shared the V-gene family, CDR3 amino acid sequence and J-gene segment. Clonality was computed as 1 minus the normalized Shannon entropy (Pielou evenness) of TCRB abundances. To estimate T cell density, the total number of templates was divided by the input cell count, which was inferred from how much DNA went in. Total repertoire diversity and clonality were estimated with Recon using default parameters. Clonotypes with over 0.1% abundance in tumor and at least 32-fold higher abundance in tumor than in normal breast were defined as tumor-enriched. TCRdb's version of the immuneACCESS table is confined to in-frame rearrangements and falls short of the full clone set. An unresolved V gene accounts for under half of the shortfall where checked; the remainder is of unknown origin. The D gene and trimming were derived from the DNA, and the V and J assignments and clone size from that table. The table for this sample lists about 69,000 clones; around 80% of them were counted only once. Clones ranked in the top ten supply around 5% of the sample.

The study profiled bulk TCR beta-chain repertoires in matched peripheral blood, tumor and adjacent normal breast tissue taken from some 15 patients with early-stage breast cancer. Before surgery, roughly 4.5-11 mL of whole blood was collected into EDTA tubes and then processed within 2 hours. Ficoll-Paque centrifugation in SepMate-50 tubes was used to isolate peripheral blood mononuclear cells. PBMCs were cryopreserved in 90% FBS with approximately 10% DMSO in aliquots of about 1.9 to 4.5 million cells and stored in liquid nitrogen. The Qiagen AllPrep DNA/RNA Mini kit was used to extract genomic DNA. Cut back by 5 bases and 5 bases, the V and J ends lie 10 bases apart. The germline V gene supplies CDR1 MNHNS and CDR2 SASEGT. The CDR3 holds 13 amino acids from the cysteine to the phenylalanine. Of the read, only the CDR3 DNA is kept; its 39 bases are in frame from base 1.

The chain links TRBV6-1 with TRBJ1-5; no D segment can be confidently identified. The TCR was taken from a person in their forties with breast cancer. Sequences were obtained from blood. The CDR3 sequence is CASSFNRDQPQHF. The nucleotide sequence reads TGTGCCAGCAGTTTTAACAGAGATCAGCCCCAGCATTTT.